This T cell receptor (beta chain) was sequenced in a study of T cells after yellow fever vaccination. Study background: Fractions low in cell number were prepared with SMART-Seq v4 Ultra Low Input.

About this clonotype: Its antigen is not known.

TCRdb independently ran MiXCR on the 5' RACE reads; one entry per CDR3 protein. Here the sample spans under 500,000 distinct CDR3 sequences, around 20% being singletons. The study, taken as a whole, reports: It was the secondary response that reached its peak faster, day 5 versus 15, but it was weaker. Post-booster samples contained most primary-vaccination clones (approximately 96% CD4, 88% CD8).

The germline V gene encodes CDR1 LGHNA and CDR2 YSLEER. Trimming stripped 0 bases from V and 3 bases from J, with 12 bases between. This CDR3 is 16 amino acids long. The chain has TRBV4-3 and TRBJ2-1; weak D call: TRBD2 (6 bases). This clonotype originated in a young man who received the YFV17D yellow fever vaccine. Source: PBMCs, taken before the yellow fever booster vaccination. The CDR3 sequence is CASSQDRGRGYNEQFF. The DNA of the CDR3 is TGCGCCAGCAGCCAAGATCGAGGGCGGGGCTACAATGAGCAGTTCTTC.